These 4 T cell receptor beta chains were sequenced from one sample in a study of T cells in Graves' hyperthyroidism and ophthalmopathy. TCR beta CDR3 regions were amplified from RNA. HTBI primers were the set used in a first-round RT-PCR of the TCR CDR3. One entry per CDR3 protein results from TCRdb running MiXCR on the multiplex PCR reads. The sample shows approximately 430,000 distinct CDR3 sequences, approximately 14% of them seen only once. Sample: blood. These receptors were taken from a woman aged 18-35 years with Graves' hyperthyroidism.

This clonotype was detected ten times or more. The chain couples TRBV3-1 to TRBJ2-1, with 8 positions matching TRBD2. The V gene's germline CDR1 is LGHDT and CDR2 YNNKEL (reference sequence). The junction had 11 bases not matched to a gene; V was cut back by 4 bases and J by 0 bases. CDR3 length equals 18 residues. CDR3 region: CASSPSRRGGSSYNEQFF. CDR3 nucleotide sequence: TGTGCCAGCAGCCCTTCCCGTCGGGGGGGAAGCTCCTACAATGAGCAGTTCTTC.

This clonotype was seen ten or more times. The CDR3 coding sequence is TGTGCCAGCAGGGCCGGGACACACACCGGGGAGCTGTTTTTT. Translation gives CASRAGTHTGELFF. The chain has TRBV2 and TRBJ2-2, with D possibly TRBD1 on 6 matching bases. Germline CDR1 SNHLY, CDR2 FYNNEI. The CDR3 runs 14 residues. Trimming took off 6 bases at V and 3 bases at J, with 11 bases between the two ends.

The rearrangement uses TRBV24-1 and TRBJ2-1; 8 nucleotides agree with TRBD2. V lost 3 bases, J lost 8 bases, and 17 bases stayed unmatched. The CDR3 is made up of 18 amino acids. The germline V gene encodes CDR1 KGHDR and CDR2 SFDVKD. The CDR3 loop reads CATSDPGLGLEITDEQFF. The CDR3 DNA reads TGTGCCACCAGTGATCCTGGGTTGGGACTAGAGATTACGGATGAGCAGTTCTTC.

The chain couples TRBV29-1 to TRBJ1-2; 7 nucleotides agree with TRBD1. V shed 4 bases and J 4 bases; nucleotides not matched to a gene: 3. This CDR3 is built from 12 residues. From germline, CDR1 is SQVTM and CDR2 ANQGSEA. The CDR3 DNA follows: TGCAGCGTTGTGAAGGGGGCCTATGGCTACACCTTC. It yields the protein CSVVKGAYGYTF.